This is a list of T cell receptor beta chains from one sample in a study of blood T cell repertoires in COVID-19. Assay used: immunoSEQ multiplex PCR; TCRdb lists only in-frame clones, some missing. The table has 160,000 or so clones, about 85% seen once; the top ten hold 2% to 3%. The specimen was peripheral blood. The origin of the receptors is a woman in her seventies with acute or convalescent COVID-19. CDR3s include the opening cysteine and the closing phenylalanine or tryptophan. Fields, in order: D gene, CDR3 length, J gene, V gene, clone size, CDR3 protein, CDR3 DNA. A D gene is named only where the DNA matches it firmly. A row's size may be missing; if present it is once, few, many or a size class.

>TRBD1|13|TRBJ1-4|TRBV7-9|NA
CASSRDSFEKLFF
TGTGCCAGCAGCCGGGACAGTTTTGAAAAACTGTTTTTT
>TRBD1|15|TRBJ1-1|TRBV5-8|NA
CASRRKQGVTTEAFF
TGTGCCAGCAGACGTAAACAGGGGGTGACCACTGAAGCTTTCTTT
>NA|15|TRBJ1-2|TRBV7-8|NA
CASIYTDNANYGYTF
TGTGCCAGCATCTACACAGACAACGCTAACTATGGCTACACCTTC
>TRBD1|18|TRBJ1-5|TRBV7-2|once
CASSQRGTGVSRHQPQHF
TGTGCCAGCAGCCAGAGGGGGACAGGGGTCTCGAGACATCAGCCCCAGCATTTT
>TRBD1|14|TRBJ1-3|TRBV28|NA
CASRAGTGGNTIYF
TGTGCCAGCAGGGCCGGGACAGGGGGAAACACCATATATTTT
>TRBD1|15|TRBJ1-4|TRBV7-2|NA
CASSLGQGRPEKLFF
TGTGCCAGCAGCTTAGGACAGGGTAGGCCAGAAAAACTGTTTTTT
>NA|15|TRBJ1-2|TRBV30|NA
CAWSFSMMGLKGYTF
TGTGCCTGGAGTTTCTCGATGATGGGCCTGAAGGGCTACACCTTC
>NA|11|TRBJ1-1|TRBV19|once
CASSLGGEAFF
TGTGCCAGTTCTCTTGGGGGGGAAGCTTTCTTT
>NA|15|TRBJ1-2|TRBV2|NA
CASTTHPGTQYGYTF
TGTGCCAGCACTACCCACCCCGGGACACAGTATGGCTACACCTTC
>NA|13|TRBJ1-4|TRBV2|NA
CASSTGEGEKLFF
TGTGCCAGCAGTACTGGGGAGGGGGAAAAACTGTTTTTT
>TRBD1|14|TRBJ2-5|TRBV7-2|NA
CASRRDRGSETQYF
TGTGCCAGCAGACGGGACAGGGGGTCAGAGACCCAGTACTTC
>NA|16|TRBJ2-2|TRBV30|NA
CAWSVLGAANTGELFF
TGTGCCTGGAGTGTACTAGGTGCCGCGAACACCGGGGAGCTGTTTTTT
>NA|13|TRBJ2-7|TRBV7-2|NA
CASSLDRAYEQYF
TGTGCCAGCAGCTTAGACAGGGCGTACGAGCAGTACTTC
>NA|16|TRBJ2-7|TRBV5-1|few
CASYTVPGISPYEQYF
TGCGCCAGCTACACGGTTCCGGGGATTAGCCCCTACGAGCAGTACTTC
>NA|15|TRBJ1-5|TRBV19|NA
CASIKAGDSNQPQHF
TGTGCCAGTATTAAAGCAGGGGATAGCAATCAGCCCCAGCATTTT
>TRBD1|13|TRBJ1-2|TRBV18|NA
CASSPDRGDGYTF
TGTGCCAGCTCACCAGACAGGGGCGATGGCTACACCTTC
>TRBD1|14|TRBJ2-7|TRBV7-2|few
CASSSGQASYEQYF
TGTGCCAGCAGCTCGGGACAGGCCTCCTACGAGCAGTACTTC
>TRBD1|15|TRBJ2-7|TRBV6-1|NA
CASSEGGTGSYEQYF
TGTGCCAGCAGTGAAGGGGGGACAGGGTCCTACGAGCAGTACTTC
>TRBD1|14|TRBJ1-6|TRBV11-1|once
CASSSYTGTGSLHF
TGTGCCAGCAGCTCATACACCGGGACAGGGTCCCTCCACTTT
>NA|13|TRBJ1-4|TRBV7-8|few
CASSLDGRGKLFF
TGTGCCAGCAGCTTAGATGGACGGGGAAAACTGTTTTTT
>NA|16|TRBJ1-4|TRBV7-9|NA
CASSLKVQGYNEKLFF
TGTGCCAGCAGCTTAAAGGTTCAGGGGTATAATGAAAAACTGTTTTTT
>NA|17|TRBJ2-1|TRBV4-1|NA
CASSQEAAESSYNEQFF
TGCGCCAGCAGCCAAGAGGCGGCTGAGAGCTCCTACAATGAGCAGTTCTTC
>NA|15|TRBJ1-3|TRBV11-2|NA
CASSPGEILGNTIYF
TGTGCCAGCAGCCCGGGGGAAATTCTCGGAAACACCATATATTTT
>TRBD1|12|TRBJ2-1|TRBV19|NA
CAAGTGGGEQFF
TGTGCAGCAGGGACAGGGGGCGGTGAGCAGTTCTTC
>TRBD1|14|TRBJ2-7|TRBV10-2|NA
CASRRDRDSHEQYF
TGCGCCAGCAGGCGGGACAGGGATTCCCACGAGCAGTACTTC
>TRBD1|15|TRBJ2-2|TRBV6-6|NA
CASSSDRGQGRELFF
TGTGCCAGCAGTTCGGACAGGGGGCAAGGTCGGGAGCTGTTTTTT
>NA|16|TRBJ2-1|TRBV29-1|NA
CSVPRGEGMGYNEQFF
TGCAGCGTCCCCAGGGGAGAGGGCATGGGTTACAATGAGCAGTTCTTC
>NA|13|TRBJ1-2|TRBV19|NA
CASNSRLVYGYTF
TGTGCCAGTAATTCTAGATTGGTCTATGGCTACACCTTC
>NA|14|TRBJ2-3|TRBV5-6|once
CASSLRGFGDTQYF
TGTGCCAGCAGCTTGCGGGGATTTGGCGATACGCAGTATTTT
>NA|16|TRBJ1-6|TRBV2|NA
CASMDSPFSYNSPLHF
TGTGCCAGCATGGACAGTCCTTTCTCCTATAATTCACCCCTCCACTTT
>TRBD2|16|TRBJ2-5|TRBV5-6|NA
CASSLALAGAGETQYF
TGTGCCAGCAGCTTGGCACTAGCGGGGGCCGGGGAGACCCAGTACTTC
>TRBD1|17|TRBJ1-5|TRBV30|NA
CAWASSGGGLALAPQHF
TGTGCCTGGGCTAGTTCAGGGGGCGGGTTGGCTTTAGCGCCCCAGCATTTT
>TRBD1|14|TRBJ1-2|TRBV7-2|NA
CASSPGQGGYGYTF
TGTGCCAGCAGCCCCGGACAGGGTGGTTATGGCTACACCTTC
>NA|15|TRBJ1-4|TRBV25-1|NA
CASSIMTGGNEKLFF
TGTGCCAGCAGCATAATGACAGGCGGGAATGAAAAACTGTTTTTT
>NA|16|TRBJ1-2|TRBV5-8|NA
CASSLVGGRRPYGYTF
TGTGCCAGCAGCTTGGTGGGAGGAAGAAGACCCTATGGCTACACCTTC
>TRBD2|15|TRBJ2-5|TRBV29-1|NA
CSVELSGGAQETQYF
TGCAGCGTTGAATTGAGCGGGGGGGCTCAAGAGACCCAGTACTTC
>NA|15|TRBJ1-1|TRBV4-2|few
CASSQGLGRNTEAFF
TGTGCCAGCAGCCAAGGTCTAGGAAGAAACACTGAAGCTTTCTTT
>NA|12|TRBJ2-6|TRBV6-5|NA
CASSSQANVLTF
TGTGCCAGCAGTTCCCAGGCTAACGTCCTGACTTTC
>NA|13|TRBJ2-6|TRBV5-6|NA
CASRSSGANVLTF
TGTGCCAGCCGTAGTTCGGGGGCCAACGTCCTGACTTTC
>NA|17|TRBJ1-4|TRBV27|NA
CASSFFPGSGENEKLFF
TGTGCCAGCAGTTTTTTCCCGGGATCGGGGGAGAATGAAAAACTGTTTTTT
>NA|13|TRBJ2-3|TRBV6-5|NA
CASKSPGPDTQYF
TGTGCCAGCAAGTCCCCAGGGCCCGATACGCAGTATTTT
>NA|13|TRBJ1-2|TRBV2|NA
CASGHGAGDGYTF
TGTGCCAGTGGTCATGGGGCAGGGGATGGCTACACCTTC
>TRBD1|14|TRBJ1-6|TRBV6-6|NA
CASSPTGENSPLHF
TGTGCCAGCAGTCCCACAGGGGAGAATTCACCCCTCCACTTT
>NA|17|TRBJ2-5|TRBV11-2|NA
CASSPTFILGYQETQYF
TGTGCCAGCAGCCCCACCTTCATACTGGGCTACCAAGAGACCCAGTACTTC
>NA|14|TRBJ1-2|TRBV13|NA
CASSQGQPNYGYTF
TGTGCCAGCAGCCAAGGACAGCCCAACTATGGCTACACCTTC
>NA|15|TRBJ2-7|TRBV5-5|NA
CASSLFIGGQYEQYF
TGTGCCAGCAGTTTGTTTATCGGGGGGCAATACGAGCAGTACTTC
>NA|13|TRBJ1-1|TRBV5-1|NA
CASSRYMTGEAFF
TGCGCCAGCAGCCGTTACATGACAGGTGAAGCTTTCTTT
>NA|16|TRBJ1-6|TRBV3-1/TRBV3-2|NA
CASSQEGGYGNSPLHF
TGTGCCAGCAGCCAAGAAGGAGGTTACGGGAATTCACCCCTCCACTTT
>NA|15|TRBJ1-1|TRBV11-2|NA
CASSLAGGPNTEAFF
TGTGCCAGCAGCTTAGCCGGGGGACCAAACACTGAAGCTTTCTTT
>TRBD1|15|TRBJ1-5|TRBV2|once
CASRAGTGVLQPQHF
TGTGCCAGCAGGGCCGGGACAGGGGTGCTTCAGCCCCAGCATTTT
>NA|15|TRBJ1-1|TRBV27|NA
CASSLLRGGGTEAFF
TGTGCCAGCAGTCTTCTACGTGGCGGCGGCACTGAAGCTTTCTTT
>NA|15|TRBJ2-2|TRBV6-5|NA
CASRKDREGTGELFF
TGTGCCAGCAGGAAGGACAGGGAGGGCACCGGGGAGCTGTTTTTT
>TRBD1|15|TRBJ1-2|TRBV19|NA
CASRDRGPPNYGYTF
TGTGCCAGTAGGGACAGGGGACCGCCTAACTATGGCTACACCTTC